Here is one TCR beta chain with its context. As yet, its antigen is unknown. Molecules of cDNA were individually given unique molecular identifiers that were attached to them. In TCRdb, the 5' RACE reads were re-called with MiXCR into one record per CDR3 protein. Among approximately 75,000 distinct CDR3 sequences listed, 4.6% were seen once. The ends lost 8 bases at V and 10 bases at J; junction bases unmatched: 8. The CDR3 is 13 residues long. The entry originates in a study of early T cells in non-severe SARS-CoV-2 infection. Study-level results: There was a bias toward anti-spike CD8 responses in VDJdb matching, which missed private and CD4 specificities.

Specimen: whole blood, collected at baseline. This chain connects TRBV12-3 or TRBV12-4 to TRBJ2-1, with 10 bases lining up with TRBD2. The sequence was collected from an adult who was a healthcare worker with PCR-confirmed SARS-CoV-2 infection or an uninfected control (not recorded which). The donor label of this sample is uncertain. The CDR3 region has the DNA TGTGCCAGCGGGAGCGGGGGGGCCCTGGAGCAGTTCTTC. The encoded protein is CASGSGGALEQFF.